The clone carrying this T cell receptor beta chain was seen just once. Germline lookup yields CDR1 SGHNT and CDR2 YYREEE (reference sequence). The CDR3 has 15 residues. The germline V and J ends were trimmed by 4 bases and 8 bases, with 20 bases remaining between them. These data originate in a study of molecular identifiers for immune sequencing clone quantification. TCRdb reanalysed the PCR reads using MiXCR and keeps one entry per CDR3 protein. The table shows about 640,000 distinct CDR3 sequences, with nearly 20% occurring only once. Sorted cell numbers of roughly 19,000 to 1,000,000, with 10%, 30% or 50% RNA, served as input for naive CD8 libraries.

The clonotype originates from a human donor in good health. Some libraries in this study had Jurkat cell RNA spiked in. Sequenced sample: naive CD8+ T cells from blood, with Jurkat cell RNA spiked in. Subset meaning: FACS-sorted CD8+CD4-CCR7+CD45RA+ naive T cells. The rearrangement joins TRBV5-4 to TRBJ2-3; D might be TRBD1 (6 bases). The CDR3 DNA reads as TGTGCCAGCAGCCTTCTGGGGGCAGACGCAGGTACGCAGTATTTT. It codes for CASSLLGADAGTQYF.